This T cell receptor beta chain stems from a study of blood T cells in healthy people across ages. A note on this clonotype: One end of the junction varies from germline; a read error may be responsible.

CDR1 and CDR2 from the germline V gene are SQVTM and ANQGSEA. This CDR3 spans 13 amino acids. For the second PCR, which ran for roughly 6 to 12 cycles, a sample-barcoded 5' primer and a J-beta primer mix were used. TCRdb passed the 5' RACE reads through MiXCR, listing each CDR3 protein once. The sample lists 1.5 million to 2 million distinct CDR3 sequences, approximately 50% occurring once. The chain is built from TRBV29-1 and TRBJ2-7; TRBD1 matches at 11 bases. Input material: blood. The source is a woman aged 40 to 50 in good health. This chain's CDR3 is CSVRTGGPYERYF. CDR3 sequence (DNA): TGCAGCGTCCGGACAGGGGGCCCCTACGAGCGGTACTTC.